The next 10 T cell receptor beta chains were all read from a single sample in a study of cytomegalovirus exposure and HLA in healthy donors. With 60 Vbeta and 13 Jbeta primers, the PCR was carried out. Using immunoSEQ multiplex PCR, the repertoire was profiled, and TCRdb retains in-frame clones only, with some absent. The sample includes about 55,000 clones, nearly 85% seen only once; the top ten take approximately 1.4%. The sample consisted of PBMCs. The receptors were sampled from a man younger than 45 in good health and CMV-seronegative.

The chain employs TRBV2 and TRBJ2-1, with 7 bases lining up with TRBD2. The CDR3 is 17 residues long. CDR1 SNHLY and CDR2 FYNNEI come from the germline V gene. The V gene end was trimmed by 1 base and the J gene end by 2 bases; junction bases not matched to a gene: 8. The CDR3 sequence: CASSEGISGFPYNEQFF. In nucleotides, the CDR3 is TGTGCCAGCAGTGAAGGAATTAGCGGGTTTCCCTACAATGAGCAGTTCTTC.

This chain connects TRBV28 to TRBJ2-2; D gene ambiguous. Trimming left V 5 bases short and J 0 bases short, with 4 bases between. Germline assignment: CDR1 MDHEN and CDR2 SYDVKM. This CDR3 spans 13 amino acids. The CDR3 nucleotides read TGTGCCAGCAGTGAGGCGAACACCGGGGAGCTGTTTTTT. Protein sequence: CASSEANTGELFF.

This clone came up a few times. In the same sample, other DNA sequences code for this CDR3. This chain uses TRBV4-3 with TRBJ2-7; 10 bases line up with TRBD1. The CDR3 contains 16 residues. Germline trimming cut 3 bases from V and 1 base from J; bases unmatched to any gene: 6. Germline CDR1 reads LGHNA; CDR2 reads YSLEER. CDR3 sequence: CASSHSGTGESYEQYF. The CDR3, as DNA: TGCGCCAGCAGCCATTCCGGGACAGGGGAATCCTACGAGCAGTACTTC.

The CDR3 here is CASSQDLNTKFGYTF. CDR3 DNA: TGTGCCAGCAGCCAAGACTTAAACACTAAGTTTGGCTACACCTTC. The V call is TRBV4-2, the J call TRBJ1-2; D not certain. The CDR3 loop spans 15 amino acids. Trimming took off 0 bases at V and 7 bases at J, with 15 bases between the two ends. CDR1 is LGHNA and CDR2 is YNFKEQ in the germline V gene.

This clone appeared a few times. The sample contains more than one DNA sequence encoding this CDR3. J is TRBJ2-7 and V is TRBV7-9, with D possibly being TRBD1 (5 bases). V lost 5 bases to trimming and J lost 1 base, with 15 bases between them. The germline gives CDR1 SEHNR, CDR2 FQNEAQ (reference sequence). This CDR3 is 15 amino acids long. DNA for the CDR3: TGTGCCAGCAGCCAGGGTCCTGGTCGATCCTACGAGCAGTACTTC. This encodes CASSQGPGRSYEQYF.

This chain connects TRBV30 to TRBJ2-1, with TRBD2 matching over 13 bases. The V gene's germline CDR1 is GTSNPN and CDR2 SVGIG (reference sequence). This CDR3 spans 16 amino acids. V was pared by 0 bases and J by 7 bases, with 6 bases of the junction left unmatched. The CDR3 reads CAWSVLAGGFSNEQFF. In DNA, the CDR3 is TGTGCCTGGAGTGTACTAGCGGGAGGGTTCTCAAATGAGCAGTTCTTC.

The chain recombines TRBV5-4 with TRBJ1-1, with 9 nucleotides matching TRBD1. With V trimmed by 4 bases and J by 0 bases, 7 bases remained unmatched. Per the germline V gene, CDR1 is SGHNT and CDR2 is YYREEE (reference sequence). This CDR3 has 16 amino acids. For the CDR3, the DNA is TGTGCCAGCAGCCCGGACAGGGGAATAGTGAACACTGAAGCTTTCTTT. This encodes CASSPDRGIVNTEAFF.

This clone occurred once. CDR3 amino acids: CSVERLAGGPYNEQFF. For the CDR3, the DNA is TGCAGCGTTGAAAGACTAGCGGGAGGGCCATACAATGAGCAGTTCTTC. The V gene is TRBV29-1, the J gene TRBJ2-1; 14 positions agree with TRBD2. The germline CDR1 and CDR2 sequences are SQVTM and ANQGSEA. Trimming at V came to 2 bases and at J to 4 bases, leaving 4 bases not matched to a gene. The CDR3 is 16 residues long.

The V and J genes are TRBV27 and TRBJ2-1, with D possibly being TRBD1 (6 bases). Per the germline V gene, CDR1 is MNHEY and CDR2 is SMNVEV (reference sequence). The CDR3 runs to 15 residues. V lost 6 bases, J lost 6 bases, and 18 bases lay in between. CDR3 amino acids: CASSFRAGVRNEQFF. The CDR3 DNA reads as TGTGCCAGCAGCTTTAGGGCAGGGGTACGCAATGAGCAGTTCTTC.

The chain couples TRBV10-2 to TRBJ2-1, with D perhaps TRBD2 (7 bases). The CDR3 has 14 amino acids. Germline V gene lookup returns CDR1 WSHSY and CDR2 SAAADI. Trimming took 7 bases from V and 9 from J, leaving 19 bases between them. CDR3 residues: CASTISAGAGEQFF. CDR3 sequence (DNA): TGCGCCAGCACTATCTCCGCGGGGGCGGGTGAGCAGTTCTTC.